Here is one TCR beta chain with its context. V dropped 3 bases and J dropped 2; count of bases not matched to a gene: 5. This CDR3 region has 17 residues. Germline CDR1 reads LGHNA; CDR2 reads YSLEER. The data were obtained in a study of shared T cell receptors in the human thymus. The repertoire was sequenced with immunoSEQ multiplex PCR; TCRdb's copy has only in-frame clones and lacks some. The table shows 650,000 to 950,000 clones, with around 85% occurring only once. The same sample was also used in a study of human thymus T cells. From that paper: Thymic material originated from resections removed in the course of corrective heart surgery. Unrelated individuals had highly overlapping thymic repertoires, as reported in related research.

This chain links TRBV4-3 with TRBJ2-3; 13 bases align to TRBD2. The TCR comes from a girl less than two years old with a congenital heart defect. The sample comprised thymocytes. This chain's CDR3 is CASSHHGLAGDTDTQYF. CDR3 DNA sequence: TGCGCCAGCAGCCACCACGGACTAGCGGGGGACACAGATACGCAGTATTTT.